A single sample gave rise to the 30 T cell receptor beta chains below, sequenced in a study of T cell repertoires in cytomegalovirus infection (dated by TCRdb to between 2018 and 2021). TCRdb records Illumina HiSeq 1500 as the sequencer. Clones were called with MiXCR by TCRdb after fastp trimmed the public reads at Q25, and only in-frame beta chains were retained. Rows merge per CDR3 protein into single entries with the most common DNA and genes. The table for this sample lists more than 400,000 distinct CDR3 sequences; about 25% of them were counted only once. The leading ten clones occupy 13% of the sample. Input material: PBMCs. Receptor source: a human donor in good health (CMV status not recorded). Some clones in this sample may be carry-over from other donors' samples.

The chain employs TRBV20-1 and TRBJ2-1; 13 nucleotides line up with TRBD2. Trimming removed 6 bases from V and 7 bases from J; junction bases left unmatched: 12. The V gene's germline CDR1 is DFQATT and CDR2 SNEGSKA (reference sequence). CDR3 length: 16 residues. CDR3 protein: CSAKKPGTSGMNEQFF. CDR3 bases: TGCAGTGCGAAAAAACCCGGGACTAGCGGGATGAATGAGCAGTTCTTC.

This clonotype was recorded a few times. This sequence joins TRBV7-2 and TRBJ1-2; D uncertain. There are 13 residues in the CDR3. V lost 5 bases and J lost 4, with 11 bases in between. CDR1 and CDR2 from the germline V gene are SGHTA and FQGNSA. CDR3 region: CASSAPGSYGYTF. CDR3 nucleotides: TGTGCCAGCAGCGCCCCGGGGAGCTATGGCTACACCTTC.

This sequence joins TRBV18 and TRBJ1-1; D is uncertain. The CDR3 has 15 amino acids. V was trimmed by 3 bases and J by 5 bases, leaving 16 bases between them. CDR1 is KGHSH, CDR2 LQKENI, per germline. Here the CDR3 DNA reads TGTGCCAGCTCACCCCCGTACAGCAGACTTACTGAAGCTTTCTTT. Its protein product is CASSPPYSRLTEAFF.

The rearrangement links TRBV25-1 to TRBJ2-1; no definite D call. Germline CDR1 and CDR2: MGHDK and SYGVNS. Between the trimmed V and J ends, which lost 0 bases and 9 bases, there was a span of 9 bases. This CDR3 contains 13 residues. As DNA, the CDR3 is TGTGCCAGCAGTGAATATAAGGCCCGTGAGCAGTTCTTC. This gives the protein CASSEYKAREQFF.

This chain uses TRBV18 with TRBJ1-6; tentatively, D is TRBD1 (5 bases). Per germline, CDR1 KGHSH and CDR2 LQKENI. The CDR3 has 13 residues. V gave up 0 bases and J gave up 9 bases, with 6 bases separating them. CDR3 in DNA: TGTGCCAGCTCACCACCGGGGGTTTCACCCCTCCACTTT. This gives the protein CASSPPGVSPLHF.

This clonotype was seen at least ten times. J is TRBJ1-6 and V is TRBV11-3; D may be TRBD1 (5 bases). Germline CDR1 is SGHNT and CDR2 is YENEEA. The CDR3 loop spans 17 amino acids. V lost 0 bases and J 3 bases, leaving 12 bases between the germline ends. The CDR3 protein is CASSLEQGGFYNSPLHF. As DNA, the CDR3 is TGTGCCAGCAGCTTAGAGCAGGGTGGGTTCTATAATTCACCCCTCCACTTT. Full variable domain (remainder filled in from reference TRBV11-3 and TRBJ1-6): EAGVVQSPRYKIIEKKQPVAFWCNPISGHNTLYWYLQNLGQGPELLIRYENEEAVDDSQLPKDRFSAERLKGVDSTLKIQPAELGDSAVYLCASSLEQGGFYNSPLHFGNGTRLTVT.

The rearrangement uses TRBV7-2 and TRBJ2-7; D not resolved. Per the germline V gene, CDR1 is SGHTA and CDR2 is FQGNSA. Trimming removed 2 bases from V and 0 bases from J, with 14 bases in between. The CDR3 covers 16 residues. This CDR3 is CASSLFGQRSSYEQYF. DNA for the CDR3: TGTGCCAGCAGCTTATTTGGTCAAAGAAGCTCCTACGAGCAGTACTTC.

This clonotype was picked up a small number of times. This chain connects TRBV28 to TRBJ2-2; TRBD2 matches 9 bases. Germline V gene sequence: CDR1 MDHEN, CDR2 SYDVKM. The CDR3 runs 17 residues. Trimming at V came to 5 bases and at J to 5 bases, leaving 12 bases not matched to a gene. The CDR3 sequence: CASSPLTSGKGTGELFF. For the CDR3, the DNA is TGTGCCAGCAGTCCGTTGACTAGCGGCAAAGGGACCGGGGAGCTGTTTTTT.

This clonotype was found a few times. The CDR3 DNA reads TGTGCCAGCAGCTTAGACCAGGGCGTGGGACTCTATGGCTACACCTTC. Translated: CASSLDQGVGLYGYTF. J is TRBJ1-2 and V is TRBV7-8; D possibly corresponds to TRBD1 (5 bases). Trimming cost V 1 base and J 4 bases, with 16 bases left between them. This CDR3 is 16 amino acids long. CDR1 is SGHVS and CDR2 is FQNEAQ in the germline V gene.

The table lists this clonotype with a few counts. The chain links TRBV20-1 to TRBJ2-3, with TRBD2 matching 12 bases. Germline V gives CDR1 DFQATT, CDR2 SNEGSKA (reference sequence). V gave up 1 base and J gave up 0 bases; unmatched junction bases: 2. This CDR3 is 16 amino acids long. The CDR3 DNA is TGCAGTGCTAGAGGAGGGACTAGCGGGAGCACAGATACGCAGTATTTT. Protein: CSARGGTSGSTDTQYF.

The table lists this clonotype with a few counts. This chain joins TRBV11-3 and TRBJ1-1; 12 bases fit TRBD1. The CDR3 consists of 24 residues. With V trimmed by 5 bases and J by 1 base, 29 bases remained unmatched. Germline values: CDR1 SGHNT, CDR2 YENEEA. The chain's CDR3 is CASSARGVPGQGAKNVFKNTEAFF. CDR3 DNA sequence: TGTGCCAGCAGCGCCCGTGGGGTTCCGGGACAGGGGGCGAAGAACGTATTTAAGAACACTGAAGCTTTCTTT.

Only a few counts were recorded for this clonotype. The chain joins TRBV12-5 to TRBJ1-2; 9 nucleotides agree with TRBD1. V shed 0 bases and J 8 bases; nucleotides not matched to a gene: 13. The CDR3 runs 17 residues. The germline V gene has CDR1 LGHNT and CDR2 FRNRAP. The CDR3 loop is CASGLVLGTGSLRGYTF. The CDR3, as DNA: TGTGCTAGTGGTTTGGTACTCGGGACAGGGTCCCTAAGAGGCTACACCTTC.

The rearrangement joins TRBV12-3 or TRBV12-4 to TRBJ2-1; D is undetermined. This CDR3 region has 12 residues. The V end was cut by 8 bases, the J end by 7 bases, with 12 bases between. The DNA of the CDR3 is TGTGCCAGCTCCTTAGGGAAAAATGAGCAGTTCTTC. It encodes CASSLGKNEQFF.

This clonotype was recorded a few times. This sequence joins TRBV7-2 and TRBJ1-4; D gene uncertain. Looked up from germline, CDR1 is SGHTA and CDR2 is FQGNSA. This CDR3 spans 17 amino acids. The V gene lost 2 bases and the J gene lost 5 bases, with 18 bases spanning the gap. Here the CDR3 reads CASSLQSGWLGNEKLFF. The CDR3 nucleotides read TGTGCCAGCAGCTTACAGTCAGGATGGCTGGGGAATGAAAAACTGTTTTTT. Based on the CDR3 plus reference TRBV7-2 and TRBJ1-4, the full variable domain is GAGVSQSPSNKVTEKGKDVELRCDPISGHTALYWYRQSLGQGLEFLIYFQGNSAPDKSGLPSDRFSAERTGGSVSTLTIQRTQQEDSAVYLCASSLQSGWLGNEKLFFGSGTQLSVL.

This clonotype occurred many times. The chain uses TRBV7-8 and TRBJ2-4, with TRBD1 matching over 9 bases. V shed 5 bases and J 3 bases; nucleotides not matched to a gene: 11. The CDR3 runs 17 residues. CDR1 SGHVS and CDR2 FQNEAQ come from the germline V gene. The CDR3, as DNA: TGTGCCAGCAGCACCCGGGGACAGACAGGGGGCAAAAACATTCAGTACTTC. Translation gives CASSTRGQTGGKNIQYF.

The gene calls are TRBV6-2 or TRBV6-3 and TRBJ2-2; D may be TRBD2 (6 bases). V lost 8 bases and J lost 2, with 9 bases in between. The CDR3 has 13 amino acids. Germline V gene data show CDR1 as MNHEY and CDR2 as SVGEGT. The CDR3 DNA is TGTGCCAGCCGGAGGGATAACACCGGGGAGCTGTTTTTT. The encoded protein is CASRRDNTGELFF.

The V call is TRBV6-2 or TRBV6-3, the J call TRBJ2-7; a weak D match, TRBD2 (5 bases). Trimming removed 6 bases at V and 7 bases at J, with 19 bases between. The CDR3 is made up of 14 amino acids. Germline CDR1 MNHEY, CDR2 SVGEGT. The CDR3 bases are TGTGCCAGCAGGCGGACTTGGACGACGTGGGAGCAGTACTTC. It is translated as CASRRTWTTWEQYF.

Many counts were recorded for this clonotype. The chain joins TRBV7-2 to TRBJ2-3; D may be TRBD1 (5 bases). Trimming cost V 3 bases and J 6 bases, with 10 bases left between them. From germline, CDR1 is SGHTA and CDR2 FQGNSA. This CDR3 has 13 amino acids. The DNA of the CDR3 is TGTGCCAGCAGCTTCAGGGATCGGGATACGCAGTATTTT. Protein product: CASSFRDRDTQYF.

The genes are TRBV12-3 or TRBV12-4 and TRBJ2-7; no definite D call. V was cut by 4 bases and J by 5 bases, with 12 bases left in between. The CDR3 sequence is 13 residues long. For the CDR3, the DNA is TGTGCCAGCAGTTCATACAGTTTCGACGAGCAGTACTTC. Translating it yields CASSSYSFDEQYF.

This clonotype was counted many times. The rearrangement links TRBV7-9 to TRBJ1-5; the D is unclear. Germline assignment: CDR1 SEHNR and CDR2 FQNEAQ (reference sequence). The CDR3 consists of 18 residues. V was shortened by 6 bases and J by 4 bases, with 25 bases between the two germline ends. The CDR3, as DNA: TGTGCCAGCAGAAAACCCCGGGCCCGGGGTATTCAGAATCAGCCCCAGCATTTT. Its protein is CASRKPRARGIQNQPQHF.

This clonotype was observed at least ten times. The genes are TRBV7-9 and TRBJ1-3; D possibly corresponds to TRBD1 (5 bases). The germline V and J ends were trimmed by 5 bases and 0 bases, with 17 bases remaining between them. Germline V gene sequence: CDR1 SEHNR, CDR2 FQNEAQ (reference sequence). The CDR3 covers 17 residues. For the CDR3, the DNA is TGTGCCAGCAGCCTACCGGGTGGGGGATCCTCTGGAAACACCATATATTTT. This gives the protein CASSLPGGGSSGNTIYF.

This clonotype was found a few times. The V call is TRBV28, the J call TRBJ2-7; TRBD1 matches at 8 bases. This CDR3 contains 15 residues. Looked up from germline, CDR1 is MDHEN and CDR2 is SYDVKM. The trim removed 7 bases at V and 1 base at J, leaving 9 bases unmatched. Written as DNA, the CDR3 is TGTGCCAGCACCGCGGACAGGGCGAGTTCCTACGAGCAGTACTTC. It codes for CASTADRASSYEQYF.

CDR3: CASSLAASYEQYV. The CDR3 nucleotides read TGTGCCAGCTCTTTAGCGGCGTCCTACGAGCAGTACGTC. The chain links TRBV6-2 or TRBV6-3 to TRBJ2-7; a weak D match, TRBD2 (6 bases). The V gene lost 8 bases and the J gene lost 1 base, with 12 bases spanning the gap. CDR3 length: 13 amino acids. The germline CDR1 and CDR2 sequences are MNHEY and SVGEGT.

This clonotype was found many times. The V call is TRBV7-2, the J call TRBJ2-1, with TRBD2 matching 8 bases. Germline-derived CDR1 and CDR2 are SGHTA and FQGNSA. The CDR3 length is 20 residues. The V gene end was trimmed by 4 bases and the J gene end by 0 bases; junction bases not matched to a gene: 17. CDR3 DNA: TGTGCCAGCAGCTCCAACAACTACAGACTAGCGAGAAGCTCCTACAATGAGCAGTTCTTC. This sequence encodes CASSSNNYRLARSSYNEQFF.

This clonotype has just a few counts. The chain is built from TRBV7-3 and TRBJ2-2, with D possibly matching TRBD1 (5 bases). V was pared by 4 bases and J by 6 bases, with 12 bases between. Germline CDR1 SGHTA, CDR2 FQGTGA. CDR3 length equals 14 residues. DNA of the CDR3: TGTGCCAGCAGCTCACCTTCCAGGGCCGGGGAGCTGTTTTTT. Translated, it gives CASSSPSRAGELFF.

The chain is built from TRBV5-4 and TRBJ2-2; 10 nucleotides agree with TRBD2. This CDR3 comprises 18 residues. V shed 1 base and J 1 base; nucleotides not matched to a gene: 7. Germline CDR1 SGHNT, CDR2 YYREEE (reference sequence). The chain's CDR3 is CASSLPLRTSGNTGELFF. CDR3 sequence (DNA): TGTGCCAGCAGCTTGCCTCTAAGGACTAGCGGGAACACCGGGGAGCTGTTTTTT.

The gene calls are TRBV12-3 or TRBV12-4 and TRBJ1-5, with TRBD1 identical over 9 bases. The CDR3 loop spans 15 amino acids. Trimming cost V 6 bases and J 1 base; bases outside gene matches: 4. CDR3 in amino acids: CASSEQGASNQPQHF. The CDR3 nucleotides read TGTGCCAGCAGCGAACAGGGGGCGAGCAATCAGCCCCAGCATTTT.

This clonotype occurred a few times. The rearrangement uses TRBV20-1 and TRBJ1-1; the D is unclear. With 6 bases removed from V and 0 bases from J, the gap between germline ends came to 11 bases. CDR1 is DFQATT, CDR2 SNEGSKA, per germline (reference sequence). The CDR3 totals 13 residues. The CDR3 coding sequence is TGCAGTGCCCCCCAGTTTATGAACACTGAAGCTTTCTTT. Protein: CSAPQFMNTEAFF.

The chain employs TRBV28 and TRBJ1-5, with D hard to call. CDR3 length: 15 amino acids. Germline CDR1 MDHEN, CDR2 SYDVKM. Trimming shortened V by 3 bases and J by 2 bases, and 11 bases separated the two germline ends. CDR3 loop: CASSFGGTGNQPQHF. CDR3 nucleotides: TGTGCCAGCAGTTTCGGTGGAACGGGCAATCAGCCCCAGCATTTT.

This clonotype has just a few counts. The chain combines TRBV6-2 or TRBV6-3 with TRBJ2-1; 14 nucleotides match TRBD2. From germline, CDR1 is MNHEY and CDR2 SVGEGT. The length of the CDR3 is 15 residues. Losses at the gene ends were 6 bases for V and 7 bases for J; bases not matched to a gene: 5. The chain's CDR3 is CASRWGTSGGNEQFF. In DNA form, the CDR3 reads TGTGCCAGCAGGTGGGGGACTAGCGGGGGAAATGAGCAGTTCTTC.